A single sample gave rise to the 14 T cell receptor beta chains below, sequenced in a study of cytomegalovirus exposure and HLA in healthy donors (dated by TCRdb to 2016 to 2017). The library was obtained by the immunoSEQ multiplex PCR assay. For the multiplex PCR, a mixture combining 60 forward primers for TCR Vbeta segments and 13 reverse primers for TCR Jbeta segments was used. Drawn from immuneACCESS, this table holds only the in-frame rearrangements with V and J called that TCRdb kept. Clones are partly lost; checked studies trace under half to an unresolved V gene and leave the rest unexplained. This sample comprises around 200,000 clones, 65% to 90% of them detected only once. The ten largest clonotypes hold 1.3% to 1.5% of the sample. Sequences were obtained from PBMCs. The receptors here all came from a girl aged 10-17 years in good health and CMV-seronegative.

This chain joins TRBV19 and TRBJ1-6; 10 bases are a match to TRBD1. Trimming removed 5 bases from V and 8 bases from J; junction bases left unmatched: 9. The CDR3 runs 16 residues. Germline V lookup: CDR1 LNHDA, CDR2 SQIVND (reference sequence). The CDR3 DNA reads TGTGCCAGTAGTGTGAGCAGGACAGGGGGATATTCACCCCTCCACTTT. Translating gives CASSVSRTGGYSPLHF. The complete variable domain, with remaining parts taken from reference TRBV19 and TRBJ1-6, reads DGGITQSPKYLFRKEGQNVTLSCEQNLNHDAMYWYRQDPGQGLRLIYYSQIVNDFQKGDIAEGYSVSREKKESFPLTVTSAQKNPTAFYLCASSVSRTGGYSPLHFGNGTRLTVT.

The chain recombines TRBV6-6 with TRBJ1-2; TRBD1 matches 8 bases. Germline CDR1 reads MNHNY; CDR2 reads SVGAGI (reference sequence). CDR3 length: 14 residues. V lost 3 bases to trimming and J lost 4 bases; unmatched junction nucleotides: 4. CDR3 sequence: CASSYSGGPYGYTF. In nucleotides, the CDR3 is TGTGCCAGCAGTTATTCAGGGGGCCCCTATGGCTACACCTTC.

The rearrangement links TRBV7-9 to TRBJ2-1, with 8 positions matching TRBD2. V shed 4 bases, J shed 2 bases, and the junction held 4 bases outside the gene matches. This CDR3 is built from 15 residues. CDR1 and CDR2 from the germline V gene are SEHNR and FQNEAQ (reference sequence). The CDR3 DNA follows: TGTGCCAGCAGCTCACTAGCGGTGCCCTACAATGAGCAGTTCTTC. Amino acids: CASSSLAVPYNEQFF.

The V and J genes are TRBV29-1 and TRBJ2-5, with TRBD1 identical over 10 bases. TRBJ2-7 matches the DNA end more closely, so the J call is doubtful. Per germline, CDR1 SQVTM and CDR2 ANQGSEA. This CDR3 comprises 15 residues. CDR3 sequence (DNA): TGCAGCGTTGAATGGAGGAGGGACAGGGGACACGAGCAGTACTTC. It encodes CSVEWRRDRGHEQYF.

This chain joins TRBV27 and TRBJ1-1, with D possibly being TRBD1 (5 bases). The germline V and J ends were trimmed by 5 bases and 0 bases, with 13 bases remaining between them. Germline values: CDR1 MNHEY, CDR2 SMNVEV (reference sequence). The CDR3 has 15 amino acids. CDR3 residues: CASSDIGVMNTEAFF. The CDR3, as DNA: TGTGCCAGCAGTGATATAGGGGTAATGAACACTGAAGCTTTCTTT.

The CDR3 DNA reads TGTGCCAGCAGCCCCCGGGGGGCAGCTCGCGGCTACACCTTC. This encodes CASSPRGAARGYTF. V gene TRBV7-6 combines with J gene TRBJ1-2, with D possibly being TRBD1 (6 bases). In germline, CDR1 is SGHVS, CDR2 FNYEAQ. Trimming took 5 bases from V and 8 from J, leaving 18 bases between them. The CDR3 loop spans 14 amino acids.

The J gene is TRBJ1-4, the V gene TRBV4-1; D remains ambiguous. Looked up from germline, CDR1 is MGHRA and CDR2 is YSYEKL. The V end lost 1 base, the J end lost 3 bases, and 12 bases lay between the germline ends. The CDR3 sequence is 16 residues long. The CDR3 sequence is CASSQAWTPANEKLFF. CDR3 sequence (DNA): TGCGCCAGCAGCCAAGCCTGGACTCCAGCTAATGAAAAACTGTTTTTT.

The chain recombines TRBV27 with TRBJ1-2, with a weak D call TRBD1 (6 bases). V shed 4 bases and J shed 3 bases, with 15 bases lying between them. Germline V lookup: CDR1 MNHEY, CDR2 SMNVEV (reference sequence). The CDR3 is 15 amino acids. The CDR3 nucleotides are TGTGCCAGCAGTTCCGGAATGGGACAATACTATGGCTACACCTTC. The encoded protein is CASSSGMGQYYGYTF.

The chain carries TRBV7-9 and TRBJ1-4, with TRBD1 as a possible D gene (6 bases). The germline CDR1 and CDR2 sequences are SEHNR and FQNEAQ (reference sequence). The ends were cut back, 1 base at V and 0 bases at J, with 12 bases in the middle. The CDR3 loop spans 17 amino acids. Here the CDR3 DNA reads TGTGCCAGCAGCTTAGTGCGGACAGACGCAACTAATGAAAAACTGTTTTTT. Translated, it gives CASSLVRTDATNEKLFF.

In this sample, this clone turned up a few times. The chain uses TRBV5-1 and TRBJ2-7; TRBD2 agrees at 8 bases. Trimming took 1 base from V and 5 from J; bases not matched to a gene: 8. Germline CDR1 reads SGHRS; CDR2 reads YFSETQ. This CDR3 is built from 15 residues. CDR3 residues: CASSLSSGWPHEQYF. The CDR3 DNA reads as TGCGCCAGCAGCTTGTCTAGCGGGTGGCCCCACGAGCAGTACTTC.

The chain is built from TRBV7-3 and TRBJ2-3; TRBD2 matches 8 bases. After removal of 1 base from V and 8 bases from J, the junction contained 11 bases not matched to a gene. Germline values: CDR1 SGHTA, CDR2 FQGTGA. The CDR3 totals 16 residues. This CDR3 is CASSLIGRAHYGTQYF. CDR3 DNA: TGTGCCAGCAGCTTAATCGGGAGGGCCCACTATGGTACGCAGTATTTT.

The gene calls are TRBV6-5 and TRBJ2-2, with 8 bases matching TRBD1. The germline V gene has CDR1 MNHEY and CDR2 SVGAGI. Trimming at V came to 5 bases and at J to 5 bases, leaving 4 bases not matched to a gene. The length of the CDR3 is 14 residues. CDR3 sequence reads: CASSRTGRTGELFF. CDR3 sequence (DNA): TGTGCCAGCAGTCGGACAGGGCGGACCGGGGAGCTGTTTTTT.

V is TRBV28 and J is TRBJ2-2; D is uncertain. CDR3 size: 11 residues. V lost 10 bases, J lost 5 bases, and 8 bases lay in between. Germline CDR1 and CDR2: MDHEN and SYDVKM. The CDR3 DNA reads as TGTGCCACCTTATCGACCGGGGAGCTGTTTTTT. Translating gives CATLSTGELFF.

The CDR3 loop is CASSQVDRGVGYTF. CDR3 DNA sequence: TGTGCCAGCAGCCAGGTCGACAGGGGAGTGGGCTACACCTTC. The gene calls are TRBV4-2 and TRBJ1-2, with 8 bases identical to TRBD1. Trimming cost V 3 bases and J 8 bases; bases outside gene matches: 8. Germline CDR1 is LGHNA and CDR2 is YNFKEQ. This CDR3 has 14 amino acids.